This entry lists 29 T cell receptor beta chains sequenced from one sample in a study of blood T cells in healthy people across ages. Then a second PCR, running roughly 7 to 11 cycles, was carried out with a sample-barcoded 5' primer and a J-beta primer mix. A single record per CDR3 protein comes from TCRdb applying MiXCR to the 5' RACE reads. The data contain approximately 2,000,000 distinct CDR3 sequences, roughly two fifths of them seen just once; the ten biggest clones take up 23%. Sequencing used blood. These receptors were collected from a human donor in good health.

V is TRBV12-3 or TRBV12-4 and J is TRBJ2-5; perhaps TRBD2 as D (5 bases). The CDR3 is 14 residues long. The V gene lost 5 bases and the J gene lost 7 bases, with 17 bases spanning the gap. CDR3 nucleotide sequence: TGTGCCAGCAGTCCTGGCGGGTATGAGGGGACCCAGTACTTC. It is translated as CASSPGGYEGTQYF.

This clonotype has more than one count but fewer than ten. The chain uses TRBV9 and TRBJ1-2, with D maybe TRBD1 (5 bases). This CDR3 has 15 residues. The V gene lost 0 bases and the J gene lost 2 bases, with 11 bases spanning the gap. Germline CDR1 SGDLS, CDR2 YYNGEE. Here the CDR3 reads CASSVAVGRNYGYTF. The CDR3 DNA sequence: TGTGCCAGCAGCGTAGCGGTGGGACGCAACTATGGCTACACCTTC.

This clonotype was found a few times. The V call is TRBV5-6, the J call TRBJ1-3; no clear D gene. There are 15 residues in the CDR3. V lost 0 bases and J 0 bases, leaving 7 bases between the germline ends. Germline-derived CDR1 and CDR2 are SGHDT and YYEEEE. The CDR3 region is CASSLGGTSGNTIYF. The CDR3 nucleotides read TGTGCCAGCAGCTTGGGCGGAACCTCTGGAAACACCATATATTTT.

The rearrangement uses TRBV20-1 and TRBJ2-7; 7 bases match TRBD1. The J segment lost 1 base and the V segment lost 4 bases, leaving 28 bases of the junction unmatched. This CDR3 has 21 residues. Germline lookup yields CDR1 DFQATT and CDR2 SNEGSKA (reference sequence). Here the CDR3 DNA reads TGCAGTGCTACGGACAGGACAAGCTCCTACGAGCAGTACTTGGAGTCCTACGAGCAGTACTTC. Translation: CSATDRTSSYEQYLESYEQYF.

The chain carries TRBV7-3 and TRBJ1-1; D not certain. CDR1 and CDR2 (germline): SGHTA, FQGTGA. The CDR3 is 14 residues long. Trimming took 5 bases from V and 6 from J, leaving 16 bases between them. CDR3 residues: CASSPVGIAAEAFF. CDR3 sequence (DNA): TGTGCCAGCAGCCCCGTGGGTATCGCCGCTGAAGCTTTCTTT.

About this clonotype: A much larger clone is a single base away; this may be a read error. The CDR3 region is CASGLNINTEAFF. CDR3 DNA sequence: TGTGCCAGCGGCTTAAACATCAACACTGAAGCTTTCTTT. The J gene is TRBJ1-1, the V gene TRBV7-3; D is uncertain. From germline, CDR1 is SGHTA and CDR2 FQGTGA. This CDR3 is 13 amino acids long.

In this sample, this clonotype turned up a few times. The J gene is TRBJ2-1, the V gene TRBV4-3; 13 nucleotides agree with TRBD2. Per germline, CDR1 LGHNA and CDR2 YSLEER. V lost 1 base, J lost 6 bases, and 3 bases stayed unmatched. The CDR3 runs to 16 residues. This chain's CDR3 is CASSQAGLAGRNEQFF. Written as DNA, the CDR3 is TGCGCCAGCAGCCAAGCGGGACTAGCGGGGCGCAATGAGCAGTTCTTC.

This clonotype was seen a few times. The rearrangement joins TRBV29-1 to TRBJ1-1; 10 nucleotides match TRBD1. The CDR3 spans 14 residues. Germline-derived CDR1 and CDR2 are SQVTM and ANQGSEA. The V gene end was trimmed by 4 bases and the J gene end by 3 bases; junction bases not matched to a gene: 5. The CDR3 sequence: CSVVIGQGDTEAFF. The DNA of the CDR3 is TGCAGCGTTGTCATCGGACAGGGGGACACTGAAGCTTTCTTT.

V gene TRBV5-4 combines with J gene TRBJ2-3, with TRBD2 as a possible D gene (6 bases). CDR3 length: 14 residues. Germline CDR1 SGHNT, CDR2 YYREEE (reference sequence). Trimming removed 2 bases from V and 4 bases from J, with 11 bases in between. Here the CDR3 reads CASSLHSGADTQYF. The CDR3 nucleotides are TGTGCCAGCAGCTTACATAGCGGAGCAGATACGCAGTATTTT.

This chain connects TRBV6-2 or TRBV6-3 to TRBJ2-1; D tentatively fits TRBD1 or TRBD2 (6 bases each). The germline CDR1 and CDR2 sequences are MNHEY and SVGEGT. The V gene lost 4 bases and the J gene lost 7 bases, with 23 bases spanning the gap. This CDR3 has 17 amino acids. The CDR3 protein is CASSSRLDGGRENEQFF. Written as DNA, the CDR3 is TGTGCCAGCAGTTCCAGACTAGACGGGGGCCGGGAAAATGAGCAGTTCTTC.

About this clonotype itself: One end of the junction varies from germline; a read error may be responsible. V and J are TRBV15 and TRBJ1-2; 9 nucleotides line up with TRBD1. This CDR3 has 18 residues. Germline V lookup: CDR1 LNHNV, CDR2 YYDKDF (reference sequence). CDR3: CATSREIGTGPVDYDYTF. The CDR3 DNA reads as TGTGCCACCAGCAGAGAGATCGGGACAGGGCCGGTGGACTATGACTACACCTTC.

This clonotype was counted a few times. The gene calls are TRBV12-3 or TRBV12-4 and TRBJ2-1; the D is unclear. V shed 7 bases and J shed 7 bases, with 20 bases lying between them. The CDR3 has 15 amino acids. In DNA, the CDR3 is TGTGCCAGCACCCTCCTGATCGGACCACGTAATGAGCAGTTCTTC. It yields the protein CASTLLIGPRNEQFF.

The V call is TRBV29-1, the J call TRBJ2-3, with D hard to call. The V gene lost 0 bases and the J gene lost 10 bases, with 14 bases spanning the gap. Germline CDR1 is SQVTM and CDR2 is ANQGSEA. This CDR3 contains 13 residues. The chain's CDR3 is CSVEDPESVSQYF. The CDR3 nucleotides read TGCAGCGTTGAAGACCCCGAATCCGTTTCGCAGTATTTT.

V and J are TRBV9 and TRBJ1-6; 10 bases fit TRBD1. The CDR3 sequence is 17 residues long. The germline CDR1 and CDR2 sequences are SGDLS and YYNGEE. V was pared by 2 bases and J by 1 base, with 3 bases of the junction left unmatched. The CDR3 coding sequence is TGTGCCAGCAGCGTCCGGGACAGGGGTTCCTATAATTCACCCCTCCACTTT. Its translation: CASSVRDRGSYNSPLHF. Variable domain in full (rest from reference TRBV9 and TRBJ1-6): DSGVTQTPKHLITATGQRVTLRCSPRSGDLSVYWYQQSLDQGLQFLIQYYNGEERAKGNILERFSAQQFPDLHSELNLSSLELGDSALYFCASSVRDRGSYNSPLHFGNGTRLTVT.

The chain couples TRBV4-3 to TRBJ2-5; tentative D call: TRBD2 (5 bases). The V end was cut by 3 bases, the J end by 0 bases, with 14 bases between. The germline CDR1 and CDR2 sequences are LGHNA and YSLEER. The CDR3 covers 16 residues. The DNA of the CDR3 is TGCGCCAGCAGCCAGGGGTCGTGGGAGTACCAAGAGACCCAGTACTTC. Its protein is CASSQGSWEYQETQYF.

The chain carries TRBV7-9 and TRBJ1-4; 10 bases are a match to TRBD1. Per germline, CDR1 SEHNR and CDR2 FQNEAQ (reference sequence). With 4 bases clipped from V and 6 bases from J, the junction kept 5 bases outside the gene matches. The CDR3 totals 15 residues. The CDR3 here is CASSWGTGADEKLFF. Here the CDR3 DNA reads TGTGCCAGCAGCTGGGGGACAGGGGCGGATGAAAAACTGTTTTTT.

This clonotype was observed a few times. The genes are TRBV29-1 and TRBJ2-1; D gene uncertain. Germline V gives CDR1 SQVTM, CDR2 ANQGSEA. Trimming pared 6 bases from V and 0 bases from J, leaving 12 bases between. This CDR3 is built from 14 residues. The CDR3 DNA reads as TGCAGCGTGGTGTCACACCTCTCCTACAATGAGCAGTTCTTC. Protein sequence: CSVVSHLSYNEQFF.

This clonotype occurred a few times. The chain couples TRBV12-3 or TRBV12-4 to TRBJ2-5, with 10 nucleotides matching TRBD2. V shed 3 bases, J shed 5 bases, and the junction held 6 bases outside the gene matches. The CDR3 is 15 amino acids. This CDR3 reads CASSFASGGLETQYF. The CDR3 coding sequence is TGTGCCAGCAGTTTTGCTAGCGGGGGCCTGGAGACCCAGTACTTC.

This clonotype turned up a few times. The junction departs from germline at one end; a sequencing error may be responsible. V usage is TRBV6-5 and J usage is TRBJ1-1; TRBD1 might be the D (5 bases). The CDR3 is 16 residues long. CDR1 is MNHEY, CDR2 SVGAGI, per germline. DNA for the CDR3: TGTGCCAGCAGTCGCGGCAGGGTTAGTACGAACACTGAGGCTTTCTTT. Protein product: CASSRGRVSTNTEAFF.

V and J are TRBV7-2 and TRBJ2-3; tentatively, D is TRBD1 or TRBD2 (6 bases each). Germline assignment: CDR1 SGHTA and CDR2 FQGNSA. The germline V and J ends were trimmed by 4 bases and 6 bases, with 17 bases remaining between them. The CDR3 extends over 15 amino acids. The CDR3 bases are TGTGCCAGCAGCTCTAACCCTGGGGGGCTGGATACGCAGTATTTT. Protein product: CASSSNPGGLDTQYF.

The V call is TRBV7-9, the J call TRBJ1-2; D gene unclear. V was clipped by 4 bases and J by 0 bases, with 9 bases between them. The CDR3 is made up of 14 amino acids. Per the germline V gene, CDR1 is SEHNR and CDR2 is FQNEAQ (reference sequence). This CDR3 reads CASSSDPPNYGYTF. CDR3 bases: TGTGCCAGCAGCTCCGATCCTCCTAACTATGGCTACACCTTC.

This clonotype turned up a few times. The chain couples TRBV28 to TRBJ2-7, with 12 nucleotides matching TRBD1. Germline V lookup: CDR1 MDHEN, CDR2 SYDVKM. This CDR3 is built from 15 residues. With V trimmed by 7 bases and J by 3 bases, 7 bases remained unmatched. The CDR3 nucleotides are TGTGCCAGCACCCTAGGGACAGGGGGCATCTACGAGCAGTACTTC. Its protein product is CASTLGTGGIYEQYF. The full variable domain, its missing parts supplied by reference TRBV28 and TRBJ2-7, is DVKVTQSSRYLVKRTGEKVFLECVQDMDHENMFWYRQDPGLGLRLIYFSYDVKMKEKGDIPEGYSVSREKKERFSLILESASTNQTSMYLCASTLGTGGIYEQYFGPGTRLTVT.

This chain uses TRBV2 with TRBJ2-7; 7 nucleotides line up with TRBD1. Trimming took 6 bases from V and 1 from J; bases not matched to a gene: 3. Per germline, CDR1 SNHLY and CDR2 FYNNEI. The CDR3 runs 13 residues. CDR3 sequence: CASSRQGSYEQYV. The CDR3 DNA follows: TGTGCCAGCAGCCGACAGGGATCCTACGAGCAGTACGTC.

The chain combines TRBV6-2 or TRBV6-3 with TRBJ1-5; possibly TRBD1 for D (6 bases). The germline V gene has CDR1 MNHEY and CDR2 SVGEGT. The CDR3 sequence is 16 residues long. Trimming removed 7 bases from V and 3 bases from J, with 19 bases in between. CDR3 nucleotide sequence: TGTGCCAGCACCTTCTCAGGGGTGGGAGTCAATCAGCCCCAGCATTTT. Its translation is CASTFSGVGVNQPQHF.

This sequence joins TRBV7-2 and TRBJ1-2; no clear D. The CDR3 length is 15 residues. Germline CDR1 SGHTA, CDR2 FQGNSA. Trimming took off 7 bases at V and 0 bases at J, with 15 bases between the two ends. CDR3 sequence: CASTLNRRTNYGYTF. CDR3 DNA: TGTGCCAGCACCCTAAACCGGAGGACTAACTATGGCTACACCTTC.

The sample holds a few counts of this clonotype. The CDR3 loop reads CASSLDLAWETQYF. In DNA, the CDR3 is TGTGCCAGCAGCTTAGACTTAGCCTGGGAGACCCAGTACTTC. This chain connects TRBV11-2 to TRBJ2-5; D not certain. Trimming left V 0 bases short and J 5 bases short, with 10 bases between. CDR3 size: 14 residues. The germline V gene encodes CDR1 SGHAT and CDR2 FQNNGV.

This clonotype was detected only a few times. This chain links TRBV9 with TRBJ1-2; no definite D call. Trimming left V 1 base short and J 2 bases short, with 9 bases between. The CDR3 runs 14 residues. CDR1 is SGDLS, CDR2 YYNGEE, per germline. CDR3 nucleotides: TGTGCCAGCAGCGTATCTGGGAAGAACTATGGCTACACCTTC. Its protein product is CASSVSGKNYGYTF.

V and J are TRBV7-9 and TRBJ2-1; D is perhaps TRBD1 (6 bases). The length of the CDR3 is 17 residues. Germline V gives CDR1 SEHNR, CDR2 FQNEAQ (reference sequence). The ends were cut back, 0 bases at V and 5 bases at J, with 17 bases in the middle. The CDR3 is CASSLALLGTRDNEQFF. In DNA, the CDR3 is TGTGCCAGCAGCTTAGCGCTCCTTGGGACAAGGGACAATGAGCAGTTCTTC.

The V gene is TRBV7-9, the J gene TRBJ1-1; no clear D gene. V was trimmed by 6 bases and J by 7 bases, leaving 15 bases between them. From germline, CDR1 is SEHNR and CDR2 FQNEAQ (reference sequence). The CDR3 has 13 amino acids. CDR3: CASSPGPSIEAFF. CDR3 sequence (DNA): TGTGCCAGCAGTCCCGGGCCATCCATTGAAGCTTTCTTT.